This TCR beta chain was recovered during a study of spatial heterogeneity in lung cancer. As for the study in general: The study found that TCR transcript counts in tumor regions correlated strongly with a matched bulk RNA-seq T cell module score. The study, taken as a whole, reports: Counts of expanded alpha and beta TCRs within tumors tracked the tumor nonsynonymous mutation count.

Every molecule of TCR cDNA had its own unique molecular identifier. Via MiXCR, TCRdb re-called the 5' RACE reads, giving one row per CDR3 protein. The sample carries thousands of distinct CDR3 sequences, 14% to 15% recorded once. As for time point: sample taken at primary tumor resection. Turning to this clonotype: The antigen is undetermined. Found in a library prepared for alpha chains, this beta chain is an off-target read, and its abundance has little meaning.

The sample was lung tumor tissue, taken at surgery. The receptor comes from a female donor with early-stage non-small cell lung cancer.

CDR3 loop: CSARTNYGYTF. CDR3 nucleotides: TGCAGTGCTAGGACTAACTATGGCTACACCTTC. The chain employs TRBV20-1 and TRBJ1-2; D uncertain. Germline CDR1 reads DFQATT; CDR2 reads SNEGSKA (reference sequence). CDR3 length: 11 amino acids. V was pared by 3 bases and J by 0 bases, with 2 bases between.